The next 29 T cell receptor beta chains were all read from a single sample in a study of blood T cell repertoires in COVID-19. Measured with immunoSEQ multiplex PCR; TCRdb has only the in-frame clones, and not every one. The table records roughly 150,000 clones, around four fifths of them present only once. Sequencing input: PBMCs or T cells enriched from blood (not recorded which). The source of these receptors is a woman aged 40 to 50 who had recovered from COVID-19.

The chain uses TRBV2 and TRBJ2-7; TRBD1 matches 11 bases. The trim removed 6 bases at V and 0 bases at J, leaving 7 bases unmatched. This CDR3 region has 16 residues. Germline values: CDR1 SNHLY, CDR2 FYNNEI. The CDR3 is CASRLGQGAVSYEQYF. In nucleotides, the CDR3 is TGTGCCAGCAGACTTGGACAGGGGGCCGTCTCCTACGAGCAGTACTTC.

The chain links TRBV11-2 to TRBJ1-4; TRBD1 is a possible D gene (6 bases). V lost 5 bases, J lost 8 bases, and 12 bases lay in between. CDR3 length: 13 residues. Germline values: CDR1 SGHAT, CDR2 FQNNGV. DNA for the CDR3: TGTGCCAGCAGCCTAAGACAGGAGGAAAAACTGTTTTTT. Its protein product is CASSLRQEEKLFF.

In nucleotides, the CDR3 is TGTGCCAGCAGCCAAGAAATACAGTATGGCTACACCTTC. Amino acids: CASSQEIQYGYTF. This sequence joins TRBV14 and TRBJ1-2; D gene ambiguous. Trimming stripped 0 bases from V and 5 bases from J, with 7 bases between. The CDR3 spans 13 residues. Per the germline V gene, CDR1 is SGHDN and CDR2 is FVKESK.

V and J are TRBV6-1 and TRBJ2-2, with D perhaps TRBD2 (5 bases). With 1 base removed from V and 1 base from J, the gap between germline ends came to 7 bases. In germline, CDR1 is MNHNS, CDR2 SASEGT. The CDR3 extends over 15 amino acids. As DNA, the CDR3 is TGTGCCAGCAGTGAAGGAGGGCAGAACACCGGGGAGCTGTTTTTT. Protein product: CASSEGGQNTGELFF.

This chain connects TRBV19 to TRBJ1-2; D is unclear. The CDR3 is 13 amino acids. Looked up from germline, CDR1 is LNHDA and CDR2 is SQIVND (reference sequence). V lost 6 bases to trimming and J lost 3 bases, with 11 bases between them. In nucleotides, the CDR3 is TGTGCCAGTAGGACACTTTCTGACTATGGCTACACCTTC. Protein product: CASRTLSDYGYTF.

The chain joins TRBV30 to TRBJ2-5; 8 bases are shared with TRBD1. The germline V gene encodes CDR1 GTSNPN and CDR2 SVGIG (reference sequence). Trimming removed 1 base from V and 5 bases from J; junction bases left unmatched: 6. The CDR3 has 14 amino acids. Here the CDR3 reads CAWSGQGQRETQYF. DNA for the CDR3: TGTGCCTGGAGTGGACAGGGGCAAAGGGAGACCCAGTACTTC.

This clone was picked up one time. The chain is built from TRBV14 and TRBJ2-5; 8 bases map to TRBD1. The germline gives CDR1 SGHDN, CDR2 FVKESK. The CDR3 runs 15 residues. Trimming at V came to 4 bases and at J to 4 bases, leaving 8 bases not matched to a gene. The CDR3 region has the DNA TGTGCCAGCAGCCCCCTCGCGACAGGGGTAGAGACCCAGTACTTC. This encodes CASSPLATGVETQYF.

J is TRBJ1-1 and V is TRBV9; weak D call: TRBD1 (5 bases). The CDR3 runs 13 residues. The germline CDR1 and CDR2 sequences are SGDLS and YYNGEE. V was trimmed by 3 bases and J by 5 bases, leaving 11 bases between them. CDR3 in DNA: TGTGCCAGCAGCGGCGGCGGGGGGACTGAAGCTTTCTTT. Amino acids: CASSGGGGTEAFF.

This clone showed up just a few times. CDR3 nucleotide sequence: TGTGCCAGCCGAAGCGGGATTAATGAAAAACTGTTTTTT. It encodes CASRSGINEKLFF. This chain links TRBV27 with TRBJ1-4; D unresolved. V dropped 8 bases and J dropped 4 bases, with 11 bases sitting between them. CDR1 is MNHEY and CDR2 is SMNVEV in the germline V gene (reference sequence). The CDR3 spans 13 residues.

The J gene is TRBJ1-1, the V gene TRBV5-1, with 10 bases matching TRBD1. V dropped 0 bases and J dropped 3; count of bases not matched to a gene: 5. This CDR3 region has 16 residues. Germline CDR1 reads SGHRS; CDR2 reads YFSETQ. Here the CDR3 DNA reads TGCGCCAGCAGCTTGGTGTTGGGGACAGGGGACACTGAAGCTTTCTTT. Amino acid sequence: CASSLVLGTGDTEAFF. Using reference TRBV5-1 and TRBJ1-1 for the parts outside the CDR3, the full variable domain is KAGVTQTPRYLIKTRGQQVTLSCSPISGHRSVSWYQQTPGQGLQFLFEYFSETQRNKGNFPGRFSGRQFSNSRSEMNVSTLELGDSALYLCASSLVLGTGDTEAFFGQGTRLTVV.

This chain connects TRBV18 to TRBJ1-2; 8 bases map to TRBD1. The CDR3 is 13 residues long. CDR1 and CDR2 from the germline V gene are KGHSH and LQKENI. J gave up 6 bases and V 4 bases, and 4 bases lay outside the gene matches. CDR3 nucleotides: TGTGCCAGCTCACTCAGGGGGCGCGATGGCTACACCTTC. Translated, it gives CASSLRGRDGYTF.

The chain recombines TRBV2 with TRBJ1-1; TRBD1 might be the D (5 bases). Trimming shortened V by 3 bases and J by 1 base, and 6 bases separated the two germline ends. Germline V lookup: CDR1 SNHLY, CDR2 FYNNEI. There are 13 residues in the CDR3. In nucleotides, the CDR3 is TGTGCCAGCAGTGATCAGGGGAACACTGAAGCTTTCTTT. As protein: CASSDQGNTEAFF.

As to this clone: Other nucleotide sequences in the sample specify the same CDR3. J is TRBJ1-2 and V is TRBV29-1, with 9 nucleotides matching TRBD1. The CDR3 is 11 amino acids. CDR1 and CDR2 (germline): SQVTM, ANQGSEA. CDR3 nucleotide sequence: TGCAGTGGACAGGGGTCGGGTGGCTACACCTTC. It yields the protein CSGQGSGGYTF.

The V and J genes are TRBV18 and TRBJ1-3; D unclear. This CDR3 is 14 amino acids long. The germline gives CDR1 KGHSH, CDR2 LQKENI. V lost 3 bases to trimming and J lost 3 bases, with 9 bases between them. CDR3 amino acids: CASSPLGGGNTIYF. Written as DNA, the CDR3 is TGTGCCAGCTCACCCCTGGGAGGTGGAAACACCATATATTTT.

The chain is built from TRBV18 and TRBJ2-7; TRBD2 might be the D (5 bases). Between the trimmed V and J ends, which lost 2 bases and 5 bases, there was a span of 10 bases. This CDR3 has 13 amino acids. Germline V gene sequence: CDR1 KGHSH, CDR2 LQKENI. Written as DNA, the CDR3 is TGTGCCAGCTCACCAGCAGGACTTAACGAGCAGTACTTC. Its protein product is CASSPAGLNEQYF. The complete variable domain, with remaining parts taken from reference TRBV18 and TRBJ2-7, reads NAGVMQNPRHLVRRRGQEARLRCSPMKGHSHVYWYRQLPEEGLKFMVYLQKENIIDESGMPKERFSAEFPKEGPSILRIQQVVRGDSAAYFCASSPAGLNEQYFGPGTRLTVT.

The chain recombines TRBV7-9 with TRBJ2-1; TRBD2 aligns across 9 bases. Trimming took 6 bases from V and 7 from J; bases not matched to a gene: 10. Germline values: CDR1 SEHNR, CDR2 FQNEAQ (reference sequence). There are 15 residues in the CDR3. This CDR3 reads CASRSGLAGWNEQFF. CDR3 coding DNA: TGTGCCAGCAGGTCCGGGCTAGCGGGGTGGAATGAGCAGTTCTTC.

The genes are TRBV7-3 and TRBJ2-1, with 10 bases aligning to TRBD2. Per germline, CDR1 SGHTA and CDR2 FQGTGA. There are 18 residues in the CDR3. The ends lost 0 bases at V and 0 bases at J; junction bases unmatched: 5. The CDR3 DNA sequence: TGTGCCAGCAGCTTAACTAGGGCTAGCGGGAGCTCCTACAATGAGCAGTTCTTC. Translated: CASSLTRASGSSYNEQFF.

CDR3 DNA sequence: TGTGCCAGCAGCCAAGCACAGGGGGAGGACACCGGGGAGCTGTTTTTT. This gives the protein CASSQAQGEDTGELFF. The V call is TRBV4-2, the J call TRBJ2-2, with TRBD1 matching over 8 bases. Trimming took 1 base from V and 3 from J; bases not matched to a gene: 4. Looked up from germline, CDR1 is LGHNA and CDR2 is YNFKEQ. The CDR3 length is 16 residues.

The chain combines TRBV7-8 with TRBJ1-4, with TRBD1 matching over 9 bases. The germline V gene has CDR1 SGHVS and CDR2 FQNEAQ. Trimming removed 5 bases from V and 8 bases from J; junction bases left unmatched: 9. The CDR3 has 15 residues. CDR3 amino acids: CASSEGQGLKEKLFF. As DNA, the CDR3 is TGTGCCAGCAGCGAAGGACAGGGGCTGAAAGAAAAACTGTTTTTT.

This rearrangement joins TRBV15 to TRBJ1-2, with 7 positions matching TRBD1. J lost 6 bases, V lost 1 base, and 8 bases had no gene match. This CDR3 region has 15 residues. Germline-derived CDR1 and CDR2 are LNHNV and YYDKDF (reference sequence). The DNA for the CDR3 is TGTGCCACCAGCAGAGCACAGGGGCCTAGGGATGGCTACACCTTC. Translation gives CATSRAQGPRDGYTF.

The chain combines TRBV27 with TRBJ2-5; weak D call: TRBD1 (6 bases). CDR3 size: 15 residues. Germline CDR1 reads MNHEY; CDR2 reads SMNVEV (reference sequence). V was cut by 5 bases and J by 1 base, with 14 bases left in between. The CDR3 sequence: CASSPSPDSQETQYF. DNA of the CDR3: TGTGCCAGCAGTCCTTCCCCGGACAGCCAAGAGACCCAGTACTTC.

This rearrangement joins TRBV4-1 to TRBJ2-7; 11 bases fit TRBD2. Per germline, CDR1 MGHRA and CDR2 YSYEKL. The V gene end was trimmed by 2 bases and the J gene end by 6 bases; junction bases not matched to a gene: 6. CDR3 length: 15 amino acids. Written as DNA, the CDR3 is TGCGCCAGCAGCCAATCAATAGCGGGAGGGCTCGAGCAGTACTTC. Translated: CASSQSIAGGLEQYF.

The rearrangement uses TRBV4-2 and TRBJ2-5, with 11 bases fitting TRBD2. The CDR3 is made up of 17 amino acids. Germline CDR1 is LGHNA and CDR2 is YNFKEQ. The junction had 9 bases not matched to a gene; V was cut back by 4 bases and J by 2 bases. In DNA, the CDR3 is TGTGCCAGCAGCCTCGAACTAGCGGGAGAGGGGCAAGAGACCCAGTACTTC. This gives the protein CASSLELAGEGQETQYF.

The V call is TRBV5-1, the J call TRBJ1-1; TRBD1 might be the D (6 bases). V was pared by 7 bases and J by 2 bases, with 21 bases between. This CDR3 is 16 amino acids long. Germline V CDR1 and CDR2: SGHRS, YFSETQ. CDR3 nucleotide sequence: TGCGCCAGCTCTTTCTGGAATGAACAGGGAAACACTGAAGCTTTCTTT. It is translated as CASSFWNEQGNTEAFF.

The chain carries TRBV2 and TRBJ1-5, with D possibly being TRBD1 (6 bases). Trimming stripped 5 bases from V and 2 bases from J, with 13 bases between. Germline values: CDR1 SNHLY, CDR2 FYNNEI. This CDR3 has 15 residues. The CDR3 nucleotides are TGTGCCAGCAGTCCGCAGGGGCAGGGCAATCAGCCCCAGCATTTT. Its translation: CASSPQGQGNQPQHF.

The rearrangement links TRBV25-1 to TRBJ2-1, with TRBD2 as a possible D gene (5 bases). Germline loops: CDR1 MGHDK, CDR2 SYGVNS. Between the trimmed V and J ends, which lost 4 bases and 3 bases, there was a span of 22 bases. This CDR3 contains 18 residues. The CDR3 reads CASSGPGPTYSGYNEQFF. CDR3 DNA sequence: TGTGCCAGCAGTGGCCCCGGGCCCACCTACAGCGGCTACAATGAGCAGTTCTTC.

The V call is TRBV7-2, the J call TRBJ1-1; TRBD1 aligns across 8 bases. Germline-derived CDR1 and CDR2 are SGHTA and FQGNSA. J lost 3 bases, V lost 1 base, and 10 bases had no gene match. The CDR3 loop spans 17 amino acids. CDR3: CASSLERQGARYTEAFF. The CDR3 coding sequence is TGTGCCAGCAGCTTAGAACGCCAGGGGGCACGGTACACTGAAGCTTTCTTT. Supplemented by reference TRBV7-2 and TRBJ1-1, the full variable domain reads GAGVSQSPSNKVTEKGKDVELRCDPISGHTALYWYRQSLGQGLEFLIYFQGNSAPDKSGLPSDRFSAERTGGSVSTLTIQRTQQEDSAVYLCASSLERQGARYTEAFFGQGTRLTVV.

This chain links TRBV9 with TRBJ2-1; the D is unclear. The germline CDR1 and CDR2 sequences are SGDLS and YYNGEE. V lost 4 bases, J lost 0 bases, and 5 bases lay in between. The CDR3 is made up of 13 amino acids. The CDR3 region has the DNA TGTGCCAGCAGCCCCCGCTCCTACAATGAGCAGTTCTTC. It yields the protein CASSPRSYNEQFF.

The V and J genes are TRBV2 and TRBJ2-1; perhaps TRBD2 as D (6 bases). V shed 5 bases and J shed 8 bases, with 19 bases lying between them. Germline V gene lookup returns CDR1 SNHLY and CDR2 FYNNEI. The CDR3 is made up of 15 amino acids. CDR3 nucleotide sequence: TGTGCCAGCAGTATTCTCGGGCCGGGAGAGGATGAGCAGTTCTTC. This encodes CASSILGPGEDEQFF.